These 13 T cell receptor beta chains came from one sample sequenced in a study of T cell responses to AZD1222 COVID-19 vaccine. TCRdb's copy holds only in-frame clones and misses some; the assay was immunoSEQ multiplex PCR. The profile covers 69,000 or so clones, with roughly 91% appearing a single time and more than 4% taken by the ten largest. The source material was peripheral blood, sampled 28 days after the second dose of the MenACWY control vaccine. These receptors were taken from an adult who received the MenACWY meningococcal vaccine as a control.

This sequence joins TRBV18 and TRBJ1-5; the D gene is possibly TRBD1 (5 bases). V lost 0 bases to trimming and J lost 7 bases, with 13 bases between them. Per the germline V gene, CDR1 is KGHSH and CDR2 is LQKENI. This CDR3 has 15 amino acids. The CDR3 region is CASSPPAGSDQPQHF. CDR3 DNA: TGTGCCAGCTCACCACCAGCAGGGTCGGACCAGCCCCAGCATTTT.

The chain links TRBV28 to TRBJ2-1; no clear D. The CDR3 has 12 residues. Germline CDR1 reads MDHEN; CDR2 reads SYDVKM. Trimming stripped 5 bases from V and 6 bases from J, with 8 bases between. The CDR3 nucleotides read TGTGCCAGCAGTGCTAGGGTCAATGAGCAGTTCTTC. Translating gives CASSARVNEQFF.

This chain links TRBV18 with TRBJ1-1, with D perhaps TRBD1 (5 bases). The V end lost 2 bases, the J end lost 1 base, and 11 bases lay between the germline ends. Germline V gene lookup returns CDR1 KGHSH and CDR2 LQKENI. The CDR3 extends over 15 amino acids. The CDR3 reads CASSPLGTANTEAFF. The CDR3 DNA reads as TGTGCCAGCTCACCATTGGGGACCGCGAACACTGAAGCTTTCTTT.

The rearrangement joins TRBV9 to TRBJ2-1; 8 positions agree with TRBD1. Trimming removed 4 bases from V and 5 bases from J; junction bases left unmatched: 2. Germline-derived CDR1 and CDR2 are SGDLS and YYNGEE. The length of the CDR3 is 13 residues. The chain's CDR3 is CASSWTGNNEQFF. In nucleotides, the CDR3 is TGTGCCAGCAGCTGGACAGGGAACAATGAGCAGTTCTTC.

The rearrangement links TRBV7-2 to TRBJ1-5; no clear D. This CDR3 contains 14 residues. Germline CDR1 SGHTA, CDR2 FQGNSA. Trimming removed 1 base at V and 7 bases at J, with 11 bases between. In DNA, the CDR3 is TGTGCCAGCAGCTTAGTTTTGGAGGCCCAGCCCCAGCATTTT. Translated: CASSLVLEAQPQHF.

The genes are TRBV28 and TRBJ2-3; 12 nucleotides align to TRBD1. Trimming removed 4 bases from V and 4 bases from J; junction bases left unmatched: 12. The CDR3 loop spans 18 amino acids. The V gene's germline CDR1 is MDHEN and CDR2 SYDVKM. The CDR3 nucleotides read TGTGCCAGCAGTTCACGTTCATCGGGACAGGGGGCTGCAGATACGCAGTATTTT. Encoded protein: CASSSRSSGQGAADTQYF.

V is TRBV24-1 and J is TRBJ2-3; 9 bases are shared with TRBD1. CDR1 is KGHDR, CDR2 SFDVKD, per germline. The CDR3 runs to 18 residues. V trimming: 4 bases; J trimming: 2 bases; junction bases outside the gene matches: 12. CDR3 protein: CATSDLGTGSVPTDTQYF. DNA of the CDR3: TGTGCCACCAGTGACCTCGGGACAGGGTCGGTCCCCACAGATACGCAGTATTTT.

This clone was seen just once. The V gene is TRBV13, the J gene TRBJ2-7; 9 nucleotides align to TRBD2. With V trimmed by 4 bases and J by 4 bases, 17 bases remained unmatched. Per the germline V gene, CDR1 is PRHDT and CDR2 is FYEKMQ (reference sequence). The CDR3 is 18 residues long. As DNA, the CDR3 is TGTGCCAGCAGCTCTCAATCGTGGGGCGGACTAGCGACTTACGAGCAGTACTTC. Translated: CASSSQSWGGLATYEQYF.

The chain employs TRBV21-1 and TRBJ1-5. TRBV21-1 is deemed a pseudogene. The CDR3 length is 15 residues. This CDR3 reads CASSKGGVGNQPQHF. CDR3 bases: TGTGCCAGCAGCAAGGGGGGGGTAGGGAATCAGCCCCAGCATTTT.

The chain employs TRBV11-2 and TRBJ2-7; the match to TRBD2 covers 12 bases. V lost 5 bases to trimming and J lost 5 bases; unmatched junction nucleotides: 10. The CDR3 is 16 amino acids. Germline assignment: CDR1 SGHAT and CDR2 FQNNGV. As DNA, the CDR3 is TGTGCCAGCAGCCCTAGCGGGAGGGCCAAGTCGAACGAGCAGTACTTC. Its translation is CASSPSGRAKSNEQYF.

The rearrangement links TRBV11-3 to TRBJ2-2; possibly TRBD1 for D (6 bases). Germline V lookup: CDR1 SGHNT, CDR2 YENEEA. The CDR3 covers 16 residues. V shed 5 bases and J shed 2 bases, with 15 bases lying between them. The CDR3, as DNA: TGTGCCAGCAGCCCCTGGGGGCAGGGTAACACCGGGGAGCTGTTTTTT. Protein: CASSPWGQGNTGELFF.

The chain employs TRBV7-2 and TRBJ2-1, with a possible D match to TRBD2 (6 bases). The length of the CDR3 is 15 residues. V was cut by 0 bases and J by 9 bases, with 15 bases left in between. CDR1 SGHTA and CDR2 FQGNSA come from the germline V gene. The CDR3 nucleotides read TGTGCCAGCAGCTTAGCGGGGGGTCGGGCGGCTGAGCAGTTCTTC. Its translation is CASSLAGGRAAEQFF. Drawing the rest from reference TRBV7-2 and TRBJ2-1, the complete variable domain is GAGVSQSPSNKVTEKGKDVELRCDPISGHTALYWYRQSLGQGLEFLIYFQGNSAPDKSGLPSDRFSAERTGGSVSTLTIQRTQQEDSAVYLCASSLAGGRAAEQFFGPGTRLTVL.

This chain connects TRBV4-1 to TRBJ2-1; TRBD1 agrees at 11 bases. Unmatched junction bases numbered 6, after V lost 1 base and J lost 7 bases. The length of the CDR3 is 16 residues. CDR1 is MGHRA and CDR2 is YSYEKL in the germline V gene. DNA for the CDR3: TGCGCCAGCAGCCAAGGTTCGGGACAGGGGGGGAATGAGCAGTTCTTC. This encodes CASSQGSGQGGNEQFF.